This T cell receptor (beta chain) stems from a study of T cell changes during pregnancy in multiple sclerosis. This CDR3 region has 13 residues. V was shortened by 1 base and J by 4 bases, with 8 bases between the two germline ends. Germline loops: CDR1 GTSNPN, CDR2 SVGIG (reference sequence). This clone was counted once. Data came from immunoSEQ multiplex PCR; TCRdb stores just in-frame clones and leaves some out. Counted here are approximately 71,000 clones, around nine tenths occurring once; the ten biggest clones make up 2%. This chain joins TRBV30 and TRBJ1-5; no definite D call. The sample was peripheral blood, taken in the second trimester of pregnancy. The clonotype originates from a female donor with multiple sclerosis, enrolled in a pregnancy study. Written as DNA, the CDR3 is TGTGCCTGGAGTGAAGAGAGTAATCAGCCCCAGCATTTT. This gives the protein CAWSEESNQPQHF.